This TCR beta chain was sequenced during a study of a mutant IDH1 vaccine in newly diagnosed glioma. Noted time point: baseline, week 1 (first vaccination visit). Indicated treatment: pre-vaccination baseline after standard-of-care therapy. The CDR3 spans 11 residues. Germline V lookup: CDR1 GTSNPN, CDR2 SVGIG (reference sequence). The germline V and J ends were trimmed by 2 bases and 8 bases, with 7 bases remaining between them. Assay: immunoSEQ multiplex PCR; the TCRdb copy retains only in-frame clones and omits some. The table lists about 30,000 clones, approximately 80% of them singletons. This chain joins TRBV30 and TRBJ1-3; D gene unclear. The sequence was obtained from a man younger than 40 with glioma. The sequenced sample was PBMCs, obtained from a glioma patient treated with radiotherapy, temozolomide or both. CDR3 residues: CAWSRRDTIYF. The CDR3 coding sequence is TGTGCCTGGAGTCGGCGGGACACCATATATTTT.